The 6 T cell receptor beta chains given below trace back to one sample, sequenced in a study of T cell clones after liver transplantation. Sequencing used immunoSEQ multiplex PCR; TCRdb keeps in-frame clones, though not all of them. The sample lists about 51,000 clones, roughly 90% occurring once. The sequenced sample was CD8+ T cells from blood, obtained 12 months after liver transplant. These receptors were collected from a human patient who received a liver transplant. A subset of T cells may come from the graft donor.

V is TRBV5-6 and J is TRBJ1-2; D unresolved. The CDR3 loop spans 12 amino acids. V was clipped by 5 bases and J by 4 bases, with 9 bases between them. Germline CDR1 SGHDT, CDR2 YYEEEE. The CDR3 nucleotides are TGTGCCAGCAGTCAAGACCTCTATGGCTACACCTTC. Protein sequence: CASSQDLYGYTF.

This clone was picked up one time. The gene calls are TRBV29-1 and TRBJ2-7; TRBD1 matches 9 bases. Germline lookup yields CDR1 SQVTM and CDR2 ANQGSEA. The length of the CDR3 is 15 residues. Trimming removed 2 bases from V and 4 bases from J; junction bases left unmatched: 9. The DNA for the CDR3 is TGCAGCGTTGAAATCAGGACAGGGGTTATATACGAGCAGTACTTC. Its translation is CSVEIRTGVIYEQYF.

A few counts support this clone. The CDR3 DNA reads TGTGCCAGTAGTATCCTACAGGGCGGAGAGACCCAGTACTTC. This encodes CASSILQGGETQYF. This chain uses TRBV19 with TRBJ2-5, with D possibly TRBD1 on 6 matching bases. The CDR3 is made up of 14 amino acids. V was cut by 3 bases and J by 4 bases, with 12 bases left in between. Germline CDR1 is LNHDA and CDR2 is SQIVND (reference sequence).

This clone has a handful of counts. The V gene is TRBV11-2, the J gene TRBJ2-7, with 8 bases that match TRBD2. Germline loops: CDR1 SGHAT, CDR2 FQNNGV. CDR3 length equals 14 residues. The V gene end was trimmed by 3 bases and the J gene end by 3 bases; junction bases not matched to a gene: 4. The CDR3 is CASSFLAGLYEQYF. DNA of the CDR3: TGTGCCAGCAGCTTCTTAGCGGGGCTCTACGAGCAGTACTTC.

The chain carries TRBV9 and TRBJ2-3, with D tentatively TRBD1 or TRBD2 (5 bases each). Germline V gene sequence: CDR1 SGDLS, CDR2 YYNGEE. Trimming cost V 0 bases and J 1 base, with 12 bases left between them. This CDR3 spans 16 amino acids. Written as DNA, the CDR3 is TGTGCCAGCAGCGTAGGGTTAGGGGACCGCACAGATACGCAGTATTTT. This translates into CASSVGLGDRTDTQYF.

The rearrangement joins TRBV5-6 to TRBJ2-5; D may be TRBD1 (6 bases). V was cut by 3 bases and J by 1 base, with 7 bases left in between. The CDR3 is 13 residues long. The germline V gene has CDR1 SGHDT and CDR2 YYEEEE. The CDR3 region has the DNA TGTGCCAGCAGCTGGACAGTCCAAGAGACCCAGTACTTC. This encodes CASSWTVQETQYF. Combining the CDR3 with reference TRBV5-6 and TRBJ2-5 gives the whole variable domain DAGVTQSPTHLIKTRGQQVTLRCSPKSGHDTVSWYQQALGQGPQFIFQYYEEEERQRGNFPDRFSGHQFPNYSSELNVNALLLGDSALYLCASSWTVQETQYFGPGTRLLVL.